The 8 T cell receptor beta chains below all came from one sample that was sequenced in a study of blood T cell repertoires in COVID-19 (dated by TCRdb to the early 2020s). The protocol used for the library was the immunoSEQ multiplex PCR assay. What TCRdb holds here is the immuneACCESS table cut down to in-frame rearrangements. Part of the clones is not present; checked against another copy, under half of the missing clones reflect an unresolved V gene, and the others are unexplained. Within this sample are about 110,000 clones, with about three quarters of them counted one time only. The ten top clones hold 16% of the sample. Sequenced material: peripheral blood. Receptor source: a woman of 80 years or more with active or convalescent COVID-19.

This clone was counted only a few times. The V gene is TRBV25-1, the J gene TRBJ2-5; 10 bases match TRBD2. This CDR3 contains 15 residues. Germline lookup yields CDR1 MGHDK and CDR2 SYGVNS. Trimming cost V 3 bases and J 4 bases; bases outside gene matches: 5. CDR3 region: CASSDPAGGIETQYF. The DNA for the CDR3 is TGTGCCAGCAGTGATCCAGCGGGAGGGATAGAGACCCAGTACTTC.

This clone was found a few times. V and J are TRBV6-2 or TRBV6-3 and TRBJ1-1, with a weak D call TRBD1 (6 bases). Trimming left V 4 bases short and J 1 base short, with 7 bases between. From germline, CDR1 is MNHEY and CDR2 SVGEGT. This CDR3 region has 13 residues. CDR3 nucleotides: TGTGCCAGCAGTTGGGGGCGGAACACTGAAGCTTTCTTT. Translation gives CASSWGRNTEAFF.

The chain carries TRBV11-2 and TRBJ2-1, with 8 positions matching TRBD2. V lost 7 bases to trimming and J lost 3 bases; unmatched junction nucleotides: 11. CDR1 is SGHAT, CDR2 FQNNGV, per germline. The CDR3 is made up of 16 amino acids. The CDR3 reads CASTPLGGASYNEQFF. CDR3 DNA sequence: TGTGCCAGCACCCCTCTCGGGGGGGCGAGCTACAATGAGCAGTTCTTC.

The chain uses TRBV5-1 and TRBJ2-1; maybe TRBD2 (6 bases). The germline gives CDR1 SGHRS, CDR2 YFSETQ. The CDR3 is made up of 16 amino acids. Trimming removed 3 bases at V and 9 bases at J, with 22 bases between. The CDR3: CASSSPPSAGLTEQFF. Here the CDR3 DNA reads TGCGCCAGCAGCTCACCCCCTAGCGCTGGTTTGACTGAGCAGTTCTTC.

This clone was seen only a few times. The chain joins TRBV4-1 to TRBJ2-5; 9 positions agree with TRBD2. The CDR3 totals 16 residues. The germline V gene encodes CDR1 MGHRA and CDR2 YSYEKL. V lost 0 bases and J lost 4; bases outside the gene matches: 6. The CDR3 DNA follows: TGCGCCAGCAGCCAAGATTTAGGAGCGGGAGGAGAGACCCAGTACTTC. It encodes CASSQDLGAGGETQYF.

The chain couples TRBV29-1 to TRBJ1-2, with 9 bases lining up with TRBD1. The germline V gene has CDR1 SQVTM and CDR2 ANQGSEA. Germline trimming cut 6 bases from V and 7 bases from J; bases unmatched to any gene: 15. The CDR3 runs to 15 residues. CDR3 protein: CSVDSQGAAWSGYTF. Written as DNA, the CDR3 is TGCAGCGTCGACTCACAGGGGGCCGCGTGGTCTGGCTACACCTTC.

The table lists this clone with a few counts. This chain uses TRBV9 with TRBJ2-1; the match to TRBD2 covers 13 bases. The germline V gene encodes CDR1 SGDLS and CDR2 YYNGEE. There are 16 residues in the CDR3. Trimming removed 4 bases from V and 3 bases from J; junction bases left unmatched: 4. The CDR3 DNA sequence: TGTGCCAGCAGCCGGACTAGCGGGAGAGTCTACAATGAGCAGTTCTTC. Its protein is CASSRTSGRVYNEQFF. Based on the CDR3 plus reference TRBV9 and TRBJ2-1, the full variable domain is DSGVTQTPKHLITATGQRVTLRCSPRSGDLSVYWYQQSLDQGLQFLIQYYNGEERAKGNILERFSAQQFPDLHSELNLSSLELGDSALYFCASSRTSGRVYNEQFFGPGTRLTVL.

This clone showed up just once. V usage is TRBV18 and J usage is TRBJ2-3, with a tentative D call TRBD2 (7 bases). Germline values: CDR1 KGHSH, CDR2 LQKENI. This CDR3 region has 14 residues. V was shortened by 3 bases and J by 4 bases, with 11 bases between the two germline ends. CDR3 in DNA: TGTGCCAGCTCACCCTTGGGGGGGCCAGATACGCAGTATTTT. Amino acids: CASSPLGGPDTQYF.